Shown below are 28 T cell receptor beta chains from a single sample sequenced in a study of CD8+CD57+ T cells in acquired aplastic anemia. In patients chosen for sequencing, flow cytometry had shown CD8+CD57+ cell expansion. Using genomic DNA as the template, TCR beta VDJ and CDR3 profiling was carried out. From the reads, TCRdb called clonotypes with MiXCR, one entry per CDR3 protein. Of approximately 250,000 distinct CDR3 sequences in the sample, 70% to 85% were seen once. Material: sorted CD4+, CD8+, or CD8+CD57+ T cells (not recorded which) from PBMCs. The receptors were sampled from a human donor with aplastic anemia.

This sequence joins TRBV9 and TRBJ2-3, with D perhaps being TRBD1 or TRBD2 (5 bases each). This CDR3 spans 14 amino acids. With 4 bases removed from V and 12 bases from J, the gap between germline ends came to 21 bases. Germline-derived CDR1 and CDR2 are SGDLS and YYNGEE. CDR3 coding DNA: TGTGCCAGCAGCTTACGGGGCCAGATGGCTACACAGTATTTT. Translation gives CASSLRGQMATQYF.

DNA of the CDR3: TGTGCCAGCAGATGGACTGGGAGCGTTCAGTATTTCTACACCTTC. It codes for CASRWTGSVQYFYTF. This chain uses TRBV9 with TRBJ1-2; no clear D gene. Trimming cost V 5 bases and J 10 bases, with 24 bases left between them. Germline V gene data show CDR1 as SGDLS and CDR2 as YYNGEE. There are 15 residues in the CDR3.

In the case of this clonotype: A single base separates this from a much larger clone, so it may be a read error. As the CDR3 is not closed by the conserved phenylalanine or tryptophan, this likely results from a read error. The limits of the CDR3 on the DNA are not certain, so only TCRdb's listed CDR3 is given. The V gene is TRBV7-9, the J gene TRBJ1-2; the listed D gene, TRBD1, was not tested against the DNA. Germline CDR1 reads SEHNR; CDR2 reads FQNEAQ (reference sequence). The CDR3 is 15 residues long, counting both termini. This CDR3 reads CAGQGARETQYFGTS.

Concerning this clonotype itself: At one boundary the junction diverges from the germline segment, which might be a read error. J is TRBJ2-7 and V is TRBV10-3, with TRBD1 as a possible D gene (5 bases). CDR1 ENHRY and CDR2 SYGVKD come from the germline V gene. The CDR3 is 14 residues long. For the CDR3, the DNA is TGTGCCATCAGACAGGATAATTCTCCCTACGACTTTGACTTC. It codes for CAIRQDNSPYDFDF.

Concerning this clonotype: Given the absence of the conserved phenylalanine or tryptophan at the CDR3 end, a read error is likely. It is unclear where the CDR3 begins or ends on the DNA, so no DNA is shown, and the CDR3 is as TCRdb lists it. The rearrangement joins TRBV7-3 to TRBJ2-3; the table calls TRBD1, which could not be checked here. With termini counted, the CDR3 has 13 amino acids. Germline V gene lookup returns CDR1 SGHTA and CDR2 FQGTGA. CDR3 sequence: CASSLLTRGRSDT.

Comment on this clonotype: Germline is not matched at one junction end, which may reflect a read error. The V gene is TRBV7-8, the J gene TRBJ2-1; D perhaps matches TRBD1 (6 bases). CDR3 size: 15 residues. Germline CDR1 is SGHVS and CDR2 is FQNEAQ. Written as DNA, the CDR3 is TGTGCCAGCAGCTTAGCTGGGGGCGCCGACAATGGGCAGTTCTTC. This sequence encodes CASSLAGGADNGQFF.

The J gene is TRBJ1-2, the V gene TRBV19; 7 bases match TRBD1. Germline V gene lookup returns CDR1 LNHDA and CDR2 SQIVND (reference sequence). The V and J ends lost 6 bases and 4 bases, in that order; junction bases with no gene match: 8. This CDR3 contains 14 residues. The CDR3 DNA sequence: TGTGCCAGTAGCTTCAGGGGACAGACCTATGGCTACACCTTC. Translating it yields CASSFRGQTYGYTF.

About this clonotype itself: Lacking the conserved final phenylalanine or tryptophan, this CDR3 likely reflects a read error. The CDR3 loop is CASSSTSAYNEQFL. CDR3 in DNA: TGTGCCAGCAGCTCTACTAGCGCCTACAATGAGCAGTTCCTC. The V gene is TRBV5-4, the J gene TRBJ2-1; TRBD2 matches 7 bases. This CDR3 has 14 amino acids. Germline values: CDR1 SGHNT, CDR2 YYREEE (reference sequence). V was clipped by 3 bases and J by 2 bases; unmatched bases: 2.

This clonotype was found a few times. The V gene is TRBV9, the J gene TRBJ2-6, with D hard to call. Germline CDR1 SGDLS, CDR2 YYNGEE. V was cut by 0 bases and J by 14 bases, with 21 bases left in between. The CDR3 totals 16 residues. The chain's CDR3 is CASSVGTARNQPLLTF. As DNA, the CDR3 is TGTGCCAGCAGCGTAGGGACCGCCCGAAATCAGCCCCTCCTGACTTTC. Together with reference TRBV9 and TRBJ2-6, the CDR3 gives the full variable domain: DSGVTQTPKHLITATGQRVTLRCSPRSGDLSVYWYQQSLDQGLQFLIQYYNGEERAKGNILERFSAQQFPDLHSELNLSSLELGDSALYFCASSVGTARNQPLLTFGAGSRLTVL.

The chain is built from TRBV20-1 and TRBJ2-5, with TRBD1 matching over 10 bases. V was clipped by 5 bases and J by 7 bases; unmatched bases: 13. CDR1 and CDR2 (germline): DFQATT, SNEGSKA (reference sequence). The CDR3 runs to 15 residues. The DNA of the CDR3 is TGCAGTGCTGACCGGGACAGGGGCCTGGACGGGACCCAGTACTTC. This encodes CSADRDRGLDGTQYF.

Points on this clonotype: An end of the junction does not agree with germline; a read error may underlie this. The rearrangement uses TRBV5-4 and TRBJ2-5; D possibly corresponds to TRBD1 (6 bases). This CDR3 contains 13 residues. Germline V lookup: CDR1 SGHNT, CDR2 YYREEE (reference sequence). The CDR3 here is CAGRGPPEETQYF. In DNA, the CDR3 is TGTGCCGGCAGGGGACCTCCCGAGGAGACCCAGTACTTC.

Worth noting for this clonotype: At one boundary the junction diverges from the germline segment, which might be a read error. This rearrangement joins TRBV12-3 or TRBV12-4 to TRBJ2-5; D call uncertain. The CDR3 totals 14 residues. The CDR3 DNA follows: TGTGCCAGCAGTGAGCTAGAGCCCCTACTCTACCAGCAGTTC. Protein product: CASSELEPLLYQQF.

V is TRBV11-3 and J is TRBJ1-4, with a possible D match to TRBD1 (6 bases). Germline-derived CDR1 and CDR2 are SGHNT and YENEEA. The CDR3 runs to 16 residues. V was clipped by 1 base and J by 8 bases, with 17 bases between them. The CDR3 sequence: CASSLALTGIWEKLFF. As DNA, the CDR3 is TGTGCCAGCAGCTTAGCTCTGACAGGAATTTGGGAAAAACTGTTTTTT.

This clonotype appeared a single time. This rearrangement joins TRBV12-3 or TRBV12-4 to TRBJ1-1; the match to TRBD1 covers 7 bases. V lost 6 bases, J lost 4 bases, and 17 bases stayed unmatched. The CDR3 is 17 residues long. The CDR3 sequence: CASSGGDGQEGSTEAFF. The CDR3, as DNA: TGTGCCAGCAGCGGGGGGGACGGACAGGAAGGAAGCACTGAAGCTTTCTTT.

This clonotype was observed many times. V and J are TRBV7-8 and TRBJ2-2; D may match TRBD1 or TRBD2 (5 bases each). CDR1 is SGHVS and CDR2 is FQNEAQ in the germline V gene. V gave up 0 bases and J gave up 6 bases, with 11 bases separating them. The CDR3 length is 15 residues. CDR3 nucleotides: TGTGCCAGCAGCTTAGCCGTGTGGGGACCCGGGGAGCTGTTTTTT. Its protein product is CASSLAVWGPGELFF.

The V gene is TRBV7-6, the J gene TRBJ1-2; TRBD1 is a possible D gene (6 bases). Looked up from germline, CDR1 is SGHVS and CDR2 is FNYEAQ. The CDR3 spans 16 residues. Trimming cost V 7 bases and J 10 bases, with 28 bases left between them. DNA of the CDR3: TGTGCCAGCACCTCACGGAGGGTCCCCTCGGGGGCCAACTACACCTTC. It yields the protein CASTSRRVPSGANYTF. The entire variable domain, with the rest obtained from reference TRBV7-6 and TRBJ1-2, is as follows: GAGVSQSPRYKVTKRGQDVALRCDPISGHVSLYWYRQALGQGPEFLTYFNYEAQQDKSGLPNDRFSAERPEGSISTLTIQRTEQRDSAMYRCASTSRRVPSGANYTFGSGTRLTVV.

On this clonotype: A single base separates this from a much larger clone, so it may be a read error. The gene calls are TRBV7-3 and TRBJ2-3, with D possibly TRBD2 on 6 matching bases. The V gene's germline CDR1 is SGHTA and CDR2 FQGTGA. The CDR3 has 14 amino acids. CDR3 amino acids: CASSLSGGGQDEDF. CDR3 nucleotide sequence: TGTGCCAGCAGCTTATCAGGCGGAGGGCAAGATGAAGATTTT.

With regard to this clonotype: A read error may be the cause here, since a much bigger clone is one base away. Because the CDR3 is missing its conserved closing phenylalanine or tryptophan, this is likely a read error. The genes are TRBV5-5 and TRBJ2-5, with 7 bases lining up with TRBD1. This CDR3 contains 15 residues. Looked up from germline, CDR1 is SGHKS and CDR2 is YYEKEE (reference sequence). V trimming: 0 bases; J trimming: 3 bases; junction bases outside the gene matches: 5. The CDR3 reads CASSLARGTKETQYS. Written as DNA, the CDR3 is TGTGCCAGCAGCTTGGCCAGGGGGACAAAAGAGACCCAGTACTCC.

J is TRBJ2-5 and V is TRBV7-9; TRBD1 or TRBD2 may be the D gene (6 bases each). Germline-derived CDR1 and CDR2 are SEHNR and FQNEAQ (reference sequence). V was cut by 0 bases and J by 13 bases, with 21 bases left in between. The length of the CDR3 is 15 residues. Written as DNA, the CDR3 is TGTGCCAGCAGCTTAGCCGGAGGGGACACCGAGGCCCTGTACTTC. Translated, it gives CASSLAGGDTEALYF.

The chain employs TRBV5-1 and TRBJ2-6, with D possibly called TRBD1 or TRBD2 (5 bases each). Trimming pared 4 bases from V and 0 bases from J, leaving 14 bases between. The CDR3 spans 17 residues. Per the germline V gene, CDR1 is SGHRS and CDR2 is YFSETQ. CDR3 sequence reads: CASSLGRVHSGANVLTF. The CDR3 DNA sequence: TGCGCCAGCAGCCTGGGGCGGGTCCACTCTGGGGCCAACGTCCTGACTTTC. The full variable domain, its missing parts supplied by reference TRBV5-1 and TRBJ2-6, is KAGVTQTPRYLIKTRGQQVTLSCSPISGHRSVSWYQQTPGQGLQFLFEYFSETQRNKGNFPGRFSGRQFSNSRSEMNVSTLELGDSALYLCASSLGRVHSGANVLTFGAGSRLTVL.

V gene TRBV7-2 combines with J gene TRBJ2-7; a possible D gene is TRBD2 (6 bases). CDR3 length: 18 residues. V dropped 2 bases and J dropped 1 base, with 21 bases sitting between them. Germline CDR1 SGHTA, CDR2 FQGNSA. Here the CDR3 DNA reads TGTGCCAGCAGCTTACATGGAGACGGGACTGCCCTTTCCTACGAGCAGTACGTC. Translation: CASSLHGDGTALSYEQYV.

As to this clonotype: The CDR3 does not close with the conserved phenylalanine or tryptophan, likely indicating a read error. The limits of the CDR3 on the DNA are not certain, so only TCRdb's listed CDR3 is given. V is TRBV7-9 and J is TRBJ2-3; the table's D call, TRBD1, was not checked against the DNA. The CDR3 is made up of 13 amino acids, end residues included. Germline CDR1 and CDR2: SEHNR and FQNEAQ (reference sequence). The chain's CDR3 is CASSLGGKNSPLH.

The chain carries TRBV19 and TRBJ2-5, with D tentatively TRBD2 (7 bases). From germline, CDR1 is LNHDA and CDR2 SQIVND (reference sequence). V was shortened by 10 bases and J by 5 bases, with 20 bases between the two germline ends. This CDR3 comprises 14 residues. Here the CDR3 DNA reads TGTGCCACCAAAGTTAATCCGGGGGGCGAGACCCAGTACTTC. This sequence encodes CATKVNPGGETQYF.

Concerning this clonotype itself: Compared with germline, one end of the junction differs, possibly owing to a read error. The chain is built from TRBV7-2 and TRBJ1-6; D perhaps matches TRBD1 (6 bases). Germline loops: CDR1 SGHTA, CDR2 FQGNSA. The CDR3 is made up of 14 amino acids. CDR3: CASSSDRLLSPHHF. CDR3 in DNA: TGTGCCAGCAGCTCGGACAGATTACTCTCACCCCACCATTTT.

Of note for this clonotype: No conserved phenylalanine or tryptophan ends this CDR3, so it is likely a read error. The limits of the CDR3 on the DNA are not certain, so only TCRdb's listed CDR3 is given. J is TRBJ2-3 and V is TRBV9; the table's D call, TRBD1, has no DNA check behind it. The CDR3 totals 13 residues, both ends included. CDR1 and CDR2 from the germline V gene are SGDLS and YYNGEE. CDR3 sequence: CASGVEDSALVYI.

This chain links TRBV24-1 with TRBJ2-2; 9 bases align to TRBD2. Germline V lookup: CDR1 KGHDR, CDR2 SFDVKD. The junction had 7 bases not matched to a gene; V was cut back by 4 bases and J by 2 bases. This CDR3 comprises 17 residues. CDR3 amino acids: CATSDPATSGNTGELFF. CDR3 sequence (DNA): TGTGCCACCAGTGACCCTGCGACTAGCGGAAACACCGGGGAGCTGTTTTTT.

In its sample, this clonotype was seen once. Here the CDR3 reads CASSAASGGENEQYF. The CDR3 DNA sequence: TGTGCCAGCAGCGCCGCGAGCGGGGGGGAAAACGAGCAGTACTTC. The chain is built from TRBV7-2 and TRBJ2-7; 10 bases fit TRBD2. Germline V gives CDR1 SGHTA, CDR2 FQGNSA. The CDR3 runs to 15 residues. The trim removed 5 bases at V and 5 bases at J, leaving 9 bases unmatched.

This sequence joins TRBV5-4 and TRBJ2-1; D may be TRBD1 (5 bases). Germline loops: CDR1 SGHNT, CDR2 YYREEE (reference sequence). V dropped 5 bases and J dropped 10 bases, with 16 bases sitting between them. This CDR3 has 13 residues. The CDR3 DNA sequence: TGTGCCAGCAGTCAAGACCTTAAGGGGGAGCAGTTCTTC. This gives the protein CASSQDLKGEQFF.